The rows below give T cell receptor beta chains drawn from one sample of a study of glioma-infiltrating T cells. In TCRdb, the multiplex PCR reads were re-called with MiXCR into one record per CDR3 protein. The sample records more than 95,000 distinct CDR3 sequences, roughly 23% being singletons. Sequencing input: glioma tissue, nonneoplastic brain tissue, or PBMCs (not recorded which). Every receptor here comes from a human donor with low-grade glioma or glioblastoma, undergoing nonglioma brain surgery, or in good health (not recorded which). CDR3s include the opening cysteine and the closing phenylalanine or tryptophan. A D gene is named only where the DNA matches it firmly. Some rows have no size entry. The others give once, few or many, or a class for an expanded clone.

clone_size j_call d_call v_call cdr3_nt cdr3_aa
many TRBJ1-5 . TRBV28 TGTGCCAGCAGTTTCGGCGGAAGCGGGACCCAGCATTTT CASSFGGSGTQHF
many TRBJ2-3 TRBD1 TRBV19 TGTGCCAGTAGTATCCTCGGGACAGGGGCCGATACGCAGTATTTT CASSILGTGADTQYF
many TRBJ1-5 . TRBV20-1 TGCAGTGCTAGAGATGTTAAACAGATTAGCAATCAGCCCCAGCATTTT CSARDVKQISNQPQHF
many TRBJ2-3 TRBD1 TRBV6-1 TGTGCCAGCAAAAGGACAGGGGGCGCCACAGATACGCAGTATTTT CASKRTGGATDTQYF
many TRBJ2-1 TRBD2 TRBV29-1 TGCAGCGTTCTTGAGACTAGCGTAACCAATGAGCAGTTCTTC CSVLETSVTNEQFF
many TRBJ2-7 TRBD2 TRBV7-9 TGTGCCAGCAGCTTCCAGCGGGATTCCTACGAGCAGTACTTC CASSFQRDSYEQYF
few TRBJ1-2 . TRBV29-1 TGCAGCGTTGAGCGATCGCGGGGGAACTATGGCTACACCTTC CSVERSRGNYGYTF
. TRBJ1-1 . TRBV11-2 TGTGCCAGCGGCAAAGAGGCAAGGGAAGCTTTCTTT CASGKEAREAFF
many TRBJ2-7 TRBD2 TRBV6-1 TGTGCCAGCAGTCCCCGTTGGGGGGGAATCTACGAGCAGTACTTC CASSPRWGGIYEQYF
many TRBJ2-1 . TRBV19 TGTGCCAGTAGTATAGGTCCAAGGCAGTTCTTC CASSIGPRQFF
few TRBJ2-1 TRBD2 TRBV4-1 TGCGCCAGCAGCCAACCCGGGACTAGTCACAATGAGCAGTTCTTC CASSQPGTSHNEQFF
. TRBJ1-4 TRBD1 TRBV7-2 TGTGCCAGCAGCTTAGAGGGGGGGACAGCAACTAATGAAAAACTGTTTTTT CASSLEGGTATNEKLFF
. TRBJ2-1 . TRBV5-4 TGTGCCAGCAGCTTGCTGATACAGAATGAGCAGTTCTTC CASSLLIQNEQFF
few TRBJ2-1 . TRBV29-1 TGCAGCGTTGTTGGGGGCTGGGGCAATGAGCAGTTCTTC CSVVGGWGNEQFF
few TRBJ2-4 . TRBV3-1 TGTGCCAGCAGCCAAGATGGGGGGGCTGGAGCCAAAAACATTCAGTACTTC CASSQDGGAGAKNIQYF
. TRBJ2-1 . TRBV29-1 TGCAGCGTGGAAAGGGTTGGTGAGCAGTTCTTC CSVERVGEQFF
. TRBJ1-1 TRBD1 TRBV29-1 TGCAGCGTTTCGACAGGGGGCGAGACTGAAGCTTTCTTT CSVSTGGETEAFF
. TRBJ1-2 . TRBV19 TGTGCCAGTAGTACTCCGGGACGGACCCTCTATGGCTACACCTTC CASSTPGRTLYGYTF
. TRBJ1-1 TRBD1 TRBV6-5 TGTGCCAGCAGTTACTTAGGGGGCGCCGGGCCTGAAGCTTTCTTT CASSYLGGAGPEAFF
. TRBJ2-3 TRBD2 TRBV4-1 TGCGCCAGCAGCCAAGATCAAGGACTAGCGGAGCGCACCTATACGCAGTATTTT CASSQDQGLAERTYTQYF
many TRBJ2-1 . TRBV7-9 TGTGCCAGCAGCCCAGGGATGTCGCTTAGCAATGAGCAGTTCTTC CASSPGMSLSNEQFF
many TRBJ2-5 TRBD2 TRBV28 TGTGCCAGCCGGACTAGCGGGGTGCTCGAGACCCAGTACTTC CASRTSGVLETQYF
many TRBJ2-7 TRBD1 TRBV7-2 TGTGCCAGCAGTCGCGGGACAGGGGTGTACGAGCAGTACTTC CASSRGTGVYEQYF
many TRBJ2-1 . TRBV7-2 TGTGCCAGCAGCCCCGACACGAGCTCCTACAATGAGCAGTTCTTC CASSPDTSSYNEQFF
many TRBJ2-5 TRBD1 TRBV20-1 TGCAGTTCCACCGACAGGGGAGGTATCCGAGAGACCCAGTACTTC CSSTDRGGIRETQYF
many TRBJ1-6 . TRBV20-1 TGCAGTGCGCCGGGACACAACACCGTGGACCCGATGAATTCACCCCTCCACTTT CSAPGHNTVDPMNSPLHF
few TRBJ1-2 TRBD1 TRBV3-1 TGTGCCAGCAGTGGAGTGAAGGGGGCTAACACCTTC CASSGVKGANTF
many TRBJ2-3 . TRBV4-3 TGCGCCAGCAGCCAATTTGGAGGGGGCAGCGTGGCAGATACGCAGTATTTT CASSQFGGGSVADTQYF
. TRBJ2-7 . TRBV11-2 TGTGCCCGCCGCTCGGCCCGCTCCTCCGCGCCGTCCTTC CARRSARSSAPSF
few TRBJ2-3 . TRBV30 TGTGCCTGGAGTCTGCTGAGCAAAGATACGCAGTATTTT CAWSLLSKDTQYF
many TRBJ2-3 TRBD2 TRBV27 TGTGCCAGCAGTTTTGTTGTGACGGGAGGGCCAGCAGATACGCAGTATTTT CASSFVVTGGPADTQYF
many TRBJ1-1 . TRBV15 TGTGCCACCAGCAGACAGGGGAGGGATGGAAGAGCTTTCTTT CATSRQGRDGRAFF
. TRBJ2-7 . TRBV12-3/TRBV12-4 TGTGCCAGCAGTTCTTCCAGGGGAAAGTATTACGAGCAGTACTTC CASSSSRGKYYEQYF
few TRBJ2-5 . TRBV10-3 TGTGCCATCAGTGATGGGGAAGAGACCCAGTACTTC CAISDGEETQYF
many TRBJ2-7 . TRBV7-8 TGTGCCAGCAGCTTAGGGGGGACGGCCTACGAGCAGTACTTC CASSLGGTAYEQYF
many TRBJ2-1 . TRBV10-3 TGTGCCATCAGTGAGTCGAGAAGCGGCAGGGATGAGCAGTTCTTC CAISESRSGRDEQFF
many TRBJ1-5 . TRBV4-2 TGTGCCAGCAGCCAAGTTGGTGGATTTCAGCCCCAGCATTTT CASSQVGGFQPQHF
few TRBJ2-5 TRBD2 TRBV19 TGTGCCAGTAGTTTCGGACTAGTTGGCGAGACCCAATACTTC CASSFGLVGETQYF
. TRBJ2-6 . TRBV7-9 TGTGCCAGCAGCTCTCCTGGCTTTGGGGCCAACGTCCTGACTTTC CASSSPGFGANVLTF
many TRBJ1-5 TRBD1 TRBV6-1 TGTGCAGTTTTAGAAGACAGGGTAGGTCCAAATCAGCCCCAGCATTTT CAVLEDRVGPNQPQHF
many TRBJ2-1 . TRBV2 TGTGCCAGCAGTCCATTTGCGGGGAGCTCCTACAATGAGCAGTTCTTC CASSPFAGSSYNEQFF